The rows below give T cell receptor beta chains drawn from one sample of a study of OX40 agonist ivuxolimab in advanced cancers. Assay: immunoSEQ multiplex PCR; the TCRdb copy retains only in-frame clones and omits some. The sample carries 25,000 to 35,000 clones, approximately 91% recorded once. Sequences were derived from CD4+ or CD8+ T cells sorted from blood, sampled in a trial of the OX40 agonist ivuxolimab. The origin of the receptors is an adult with an advanced solid tumor such as melanoma, head and neck, liver or kidney cancer. Both conserved end residues are part of each CDR3. Each record gives: CDR3 protein, CDR3 DNA, V gene, D gene, clone size, J gene. The D gene is left open where the match is weak. For some rows the clone size is stated as once, few or many, or as a class when expanded; others skip it.

CASSWGTSGNNEQFF TGTGCCAGCAGCTGGGGGACTAGCGGGAACAATGAGCAGTTCTTC TRBV27 TRBD2 NA TRBJ2-1
CASSVDWGAKNIQYF TGTGCCAGCAGCGTAGATTGGGGAGCCAAAAACATTCAGTACTTC TRBV9 NA NA TRBJ2-4
CATTGYNEQFF TGTGCCACCACGGGTTACAATGAGCAGTTCTTC TRBV5-6 NA once TRBJ2-1
CASSQASGGRYEQYF TGCGCCAGCAGCCAAGCGTCAGGGGGTAGGTACGAGCAGTACTTC TRBV4-1 TRBD1 NA TRBJ2-7
CASSSTDTQYF TGTGCCAGCAGTAGCACAGATACGCAGTATTTT TRBV6-5 NA NA TRBJ2-3
CASSGRGPEYNEQFF TGTGCCAGCAGCGGGCGGGGGCCAGAATACAATGAGCAGTTCTTC TRBV9 NA NA TRBJ2-1
CASSLLGGLAGVLANTGELFF TGTGCCAGCAGCCTACTCGGGGGACTAGCGGGAGTTCTTGCAAACACCGGGGAGCTGTTTTTT TRBV7-6 TRBD2 NA TRBJ2-2
CASTFRTGKTNYGYTF TGTGCCAGCACCTTCCGGACAGGGAAAACTAACTATGGCTACACCTTC TRBV5-8 TRBD1 NA TRBJ1-2
CASSDRSSYNEQFF TGTGCCAGCAGTGACCGGAGCTCCTACAATGAGCAGTTCTTC TRBV28 NA NA TRBJ2-1
CASSDRGGNEKLFF TGCGCCAGCAGCGACAGGGGCGGCAATGAAAAACTGTTTTTT TRBV10-2 TRBD1 NA TRBJ1-4
CASSLTGLTYEQYF TGTGCCAGCAGCCTAACAGGGCTTACCTACGAGCAGTACTTC TRBV11-2 NA large TRBJ2-7
CASTPEVRLEETQYF TGTGCCAGCACCCCTGAGGTCAGGCTGGAGGAGACCCAGTACTTC TRBV6-1 NA NA TRBJ2-5
CAWSVSTQGGTEAFF TGTGCCTGGAGTGTATCGACCCAGGGGGGGACTGAAGCTTTCTTT TRBV30 TRBD1 few TRBJ1-1
CATMTGNQPQHF TGTGCCACTATGACAGGGAATCAGCCCCAGCATTTT TRBV19 TRBD1 NA TRBJ1-5
CASGTGNTEAFF TGCGCCAGCGGCACAGGGAACACTGAAGCTTTCTTT TRBV10-2 NA NA TRBJ1-1
CAWDGTGGYTF TGTGCCTGGGACGGAACGGGTGGCTACACCTTC TRBV30 NA NA TRBJ1-2
CASSYANYNEQFF TGTGCCAGCAGTTACGCCAACTACAATGAGCAGTTCTTC TRBV6-5 NA NA TRBJ2-1
CASSIPSRTGASNEQFF TGTGCCAGCAGTATCCCAAGCAGGACAGGGGCTTCCAATGAGCAGTTCTTC TRBV28 TRBD1 NA TRBJ2-1
CASSYGVVETQYF TGTGCCAGCAGTTACGGAGTCGTAGAGACCCAGTACTTC TRBV6-5 NA NA TRBJ2-5
CASSTDWTYEQYF TGTGCCAGTAGCACAGACTGGACCTACGAGCAGTACTTC TRBV19 NA NA TRBJ2-7
CASSHGLAGSSYEQYF TGTGCCAGCAGTCACGGACTAGCGGGGAGCTCCTACGAGCAGTACTTC TRBV28 TRBD2 NA TRBJ2-7
CASSMFWGNEQFF TGTGCCAGTAGTATGTTTTGGGGGAATGAGCAGTTCTTC TRBV19 NA NA TRBJ2-1
CASSQDRGFNTGELFF TGCGCCAGCAGCCAAGATCGGGGCTTTAACACCGGGGAGCTGTTTTTT TRBV4-3 NA once TRBJ2-2
CAWSRGNQPQHF TGTGCCTGGTCAAGGGGAAATCAGCCCCAGCATTTT TRBV30 NA NA TRBJ1-5
CASRFISYEQYF TGTGCCAGCAGATTCATTTCCTACGAGCAGTACTTC TRBV21-1 NA NA TRBJ2-7
CASSPSVLNTEAFF TGTGCCAGCTCACCATCCGTATTGAACACTGAAGCTTTCTTT TRBV18 NA NA TRBJ1-1
CASRRHGEGTSQPQHF TGTGCCAGCAGGAGACACGGAGAAGGGACAAGTCAGCCCCAGCATTTT TRBV27 NA NA TRBJ1-5
CASGLVPRGGTGELFF TGTGCTAGTGGTTTGGTACCCAGGGGGGGCACCGGGGAGCTGTTTTTT TRBV12-5 NA NA TRBJ2-2
CASSSGQEVTGAQYF TGTGCCAGCAGCTCAGGCCAGGAAGTGACAGGGGCGCAGTATTTT TRBV7-9 TRBD1 once TRBJ2-3
CASSLTGQGAGTEAFF TGCGCCAGCAGCTTGACCGGACAGGGGGCAGGCACTGAAGCTTTCTTT TRBV5-1 TRBD1 NA TRBJ1-1
CASSLVTGNTEAFF TGTGCCAGCAGCTTAGTTACAGGGAACACTGAAGCTTTCTTT TRBV7-9 NA once TRBJ1-1
CASSFQGGDEQYF TGTGCCAGCAGTTTCCAGGGAGGGGACGAGCAGTACTTC TRBV28 TRBD2 once TRBJ2-7
CASSLGGMNTEAFF TGTGCCAGCAGCTTGGGAGGGATGAACACTGAAGCTTTCTTT TRBV7-6 NA NA TRBJ1-1
CASSPEGRDTQYF TGTGCCAGCAGTCCAGAAGGGAGGGATACGCAGTATTTT TRBV7-9 NA NA TRBJ2-3
CASSESEGWNIQYF TGTGCCAGCAGTGAGAGCGAGGGTTGGAACATTCAGTACTTC TRBV2 NA NA TRBJ2-4
CASSSGTYEQYF TGTGCCAGCAGCTCCGGGACCTACGAGCAGTACTTC TRBV5-5 NA NA TRBJ2-7
CASSPTGGKLFF TGTGCCAGCAGCCCCACAGGGGGAAAACTGTTTTTT TRBV7-9 TRBD1 NA TRBJ1-4
CASSSGLAGLYEQYF TGTGCCAGCAGCAGCGGACTAGCGGGACTCTACGAGCAGTACTTC TRBV7-2 TRBD2 NA TRBJ2-7
CASSVDAGRSYEQYF TGTGCCAGCAGCGTAGATGCCGGCCGCTCCTACGAGCAGTACTTC TRBV9 NA NA TRBJ2-7
CASRPNLGPGELFF TGTGCCAGTAGGCCGAACCTAGGTCCCGGGGAGCTGTTTTTT TRBV19 NA once TRBJ2-2
CASSLGQDYEQYF TGCGCCAGCAGCTTGGGGCAAGACTACGAGCAGTACTTC TRBV5-1 NA NA TRBJ2-7
CATSRESYGTEAFF TGTGCCACCAGCAGAGAGTCCTACGGCACTGAAGCTTTCTTT TRBV15 NA NA TRBJ1-1
CASRSQRAAPNYGYTF TGTGCCAGCAGATCACAGCGGGCAGCGCCAAACTATGGCTACACCTTC TRBV2 NA NA TRBJ1-2
CASSQDPAGAADTQYF TGCGCCAGCAGCCAAGATCCGGCGGGAGCGGCAGATACGCAGTATTTT TRBV4-3 TRBD2 once TRBJ2-3
CASSHRGSYGYTF TGTGCCAGCAGTCACAGAGGGTCGTATGGCTACACCTTC TRBV28 NA NA TRBJ1-2
CASSYDYEQYF TGTGCCAGCAGCTATGACTACGAGCAGTACTTC TRBV6-1 NA NA TRBJ2-7
CASSQDRGGYGYTF TGCGCCAGCAGCCAAGACAGGGGAGGCTATGGCTACACCTTC TRBV4-1 NA medium-sized TRBJ1-2
CASGAGVEDEQYF TGTGCCAGTGGGGCGGGAGTCGAGGACGAGCAGTACTTC TRBV27 TRBD2 NA TRBJ2-7
CASSSPGGEQYF TGTGCCAGCAGCAGTCCGGGGGGGGAGCAGTACTTC TRBV28 TRBD2 once TRBJ2-7
CASKRTGATDTQYF TGTGCCAGCAAGCGGACAGGGGCCACAGATACGCAGTATTTT TRBV2 TRBD1 NA TRBJ2-3
CASSERGDTGELFF TGCGCCAGCAGTGAAAGGGGGGACACCGGGGAGCTGTTTTTT TRBV4-3 NA NA TRBJ2-2
CASSETGGEKLFF TGTGCCAGCAGTGAAACAGGGGGTGAAAAACTGTTTTTT TRBV2 TRBD1 NA TRBJ1-4
CASSVRQGAGTEAFF TGCGCCAGCAGCGTGAGACAGGGAGCCGGGACTGAAGCTTTCTTT TRBV4-1 TRBD1 few TRBJ1-1
CASSFAGGDTEAFF TGTGCCAGCAGTTTCGCCGGGGGGGACACTGAAGCTTTCTTT TRBV28 NA NA TRBJ1-1
CASSSQDTASYEQYF TGTGCCAGCAGCTCACAGGACACGGCCTCCTACGAGCAGTACTTC TRBV7-2 NA NA TRBJ2-7